This T cell receptor beta chain emerged from a study of identical twins' blood T cells. The count of this clonotype is one. TCR cDNA libraries were made from RNA using a previously described, modified protocol. Each TCR cDNA library carried sample-specific barcodes on both ends. TCRdb reprocessed the 5' RACE reads via MiXCR and lists one record per CDR3 protein. Found here are 350,000 to 450,000 distinct CDR3 sequences, more than 25% of them singletons; the top ten hold more than 5.5%. The CDR3 has 15 amino acids. Trimming stripped 2 bases from V and 3 bases from J, with 11 bases between. CDR1 LNHDA and CDR2 SQIVND come from the germline V gene (reference sequence).

Sample: PBMCs. This clonotype was sampled from a woman aged 18-55 years in good health. The chain has TRBV19 and TRBJ1-5; D ambiguous. CDR3 bases: TGTGCCAGTAGTATATGGCCCCAGATCAATCAGCCCCAGCATTTT. Its protein product is CASSIWPQINQPQHF.